The 9 T cell receptor beta chains reported below all come from one sample, sequenced in a study of post-analysis software for immune sequencing data. Broader study findings: Patients showed TRBV5-6, TRBV5-1 and TRBV20-1 among 4 or 5 TRBV segments more frequent than in controls.

Unique molecular identifiers had been added to the TCR beta cDNA libraries. TCRdb re-analysed the PCR reads in MiXCR, keeping a single row per CDR3 protein. Among 750,000 to 950,000 distinct CDR3 sequences listed, about 53% were seen once. Their cognate antigens are unknown. Sequenced sample: blood. The receptors derive from a girl under 18 with multiple sclerosis.

V and J are TRBV20-1 and TRBJ2-7; 9 bases agree with TRBD1. The trim removed 2 bases at V and 3 bases at J, leaving 5 bases unmatched. The CDR3 spans 14 residues. The germline CDR1 and CDR2 sequences are DFQATT and SNEGSKA (reference sequence). The DNA for the CDR3 is TGCAGTGCTAGAACCACGACAGGGGGCTACGAGCAGTACTTC. It codes for CSARTTTGGYEQYF.

This clonotype was counted a single time. V and J are TRBV5-6 and TRBJ1-1, with D maybe TRBD1 (6 bases). This CDR3 is built from 14 residues. V gave up 4 bases and J gave up 1 base, with 11 bases separating them. The germline V gene encodes CDR1 SGHDT and CDR2 YYEEEE. The CDR3 is CASSHEGQNTEAFF. The CDR3 DNA reads as TGTGCCAGCAGCCACGAGGGACAGAACACTGAAGCTTTCTTT.

The rearrangement uses TRBV5-1 and TRBJ2-1; D is possibly TRBD2 (5 bases). Looked up from germline, CDR1 is SGHRS and CDR2 is YFSETQ. V lost 0 bases to trimming and J lost 0 bases, with 10 bases between them. The CDR3 is made up of 16 amino acids. The CDR3 region has the DNA TGCGCCAGCAGCTTGGGGGTCGGGGTCTCCTACAATGAGCAGTTCTTC. This gives the protein CASSLGVGVSYNEQFF.

A few counts support this clonotype. The J gene is TRBJ2-7, the V gene TRBV7-3, with a weak D call TRBD1 (5 bases). The last part of the DNA fits TRBJ2-5 better; the J call may be wrong. The germline gives CDR1 SGHTA, CDR2 FQGTGA. This CDR3 region has 15 residues. The CDR3 spells CASSREQVKGETQYF. DNA for the CDR3: TGTGCCAGCAGCCGCGAACAGGTTAAGGGAGAGACCCAGTACTTC.

This clonotype has just a few counts. This sequence joins TRBV6-5 and TRBJ1-4; D is ambiguous. V lost 3 bases, J lost 0 bases, and 17 bases lay in between. Germline loops: CDR1 MNHEY, CDR2 SVGAGI. The CDR3 spans 18 residues. This CDR3 reads CASSYRPDPGATNEKLFF. The DNA of the CDR3 is TGTGCCAGCAGTTATCGCCCAGATCCCGGGGCAACTAATGAAAAACTGTTTTTT.

The J gene is TRBJ2-7, the V gene TRBV7-2; tentative D call: TRBD1 (5 bases). V lost 3 bases and J 4 bases, leaving 13 bases between the germline ends. Germline V gives CDR1 SGHTA, CDR2 FQGNSA. This CDR3 is built from 14 residues. CDR3 protein: CASSFGPGRYEQYF. Written as DNA, the CDR3 is TGTGCCAGCAGCTTCGGTCCAGGGCGTTACGAGCAGTACTTC.

This clonotype appeared once. The chain carries TRBV6-2 or TRBV6-3 and TRBJ2-5; D is perhaps TRBD1 (6 bases). This CDR3 contains 14 residues. Germline lookup yields CDR1 MNHEY and CDR2 SVGEGT. Trimming took 7 bases from V and 11 from J, leaving 23 bases between them. DNA of the CDR3: TGTGCCAGCAACGACAGGCGAACAATGGGTGAGCAGTACTTC. Translation gives CASNDRRTMGEQYF.

The rearrangement joins TRBV6-1 to TRBJ2-3; no definite D call. This CDR3 contains 10 residues. V was trimmed by 6 bases and J by 6 bases, leaving 4 bases between them. Germline loops: CDR1 MNHNS, CDR2 SASEGT. The CDR3 is CASRPDTQYF. CDR3 nucleotide sequence: TGTGCCAGCAGACCCGATACGCAGTATTTT.

The genes are TRBV29-1 and TRBJ1-2, with D possibly TRBD1 on 5 matching bases. This CDR3 has 15 amino acids. Germline V gene lookup returns CDR1 SQVTM and CDR2 ANQGSEA. V dropped 0 bases and J dropped 6 bases, with 17 bases sitting between them. Written as DNA, the CDR3 is TGCAGCGTTGAAGATCCGACAGAGACCTCGGATGGCTACACCTTC. Its translation: CSVEDPTETSDGYTF.